This T cell receptor (beta chain) comes out of a study of early T cells in non-severe SARS-CoV-2 infection. Looking at the study overall: Unsorted whole blood bulk RNA was sequenced, with unpaired chains. Study findings and constraints: The VDJdb matching leaned toward anti-spike CD8 responses and overlooked private and CD4 specificities.

The CDR3 contains 14 residues. V was clipped by 3 bases and J by 2 bases; unmatched bases: 4. Germline CDR1 is LNHDA and CDR2 is SQIVND (reference sequence). Unique molecular identifiers were added to individual cDNA molecules. MiXCR, applied by TCRdb to the 5' RACE reads, yields one record per CDR3 protein. The sample consists of around 75,000 distinct CDR3 sequences, 9.5% of them appearing once. This clonotype was picked up many times. Its antigen is not known. The TCR sequence derives from an adult who was a healthcare worker with PCR-confirmed SARS-CoV-2 infection or an uninfected control (not recorded which). The rearrangement links TRBV19 to TRBJ2-7; 7 bases align to TRBD1. Sequencing was done on a sample of whole blood. The CDR3 sequence: CASSMGQGAYEQYF. Written as DNA, the CDR3 is TGTGCCAGTAGTATGGGGCAGGGGGCCTACGAGCAGTACTTC. Variable domain in full (rest from reference TRBV19 and TRBJ2-7): DGGITQSPKYLFRKEGQNVTLSCEQNLNHDAMYWYRQDPGQGLRLIYYSQIVNDFQKGDIAEGYSVSREKKESFPLTVTSAQKNPTAFYLCASSMGQGAYEQYFGPGTRLTVT.